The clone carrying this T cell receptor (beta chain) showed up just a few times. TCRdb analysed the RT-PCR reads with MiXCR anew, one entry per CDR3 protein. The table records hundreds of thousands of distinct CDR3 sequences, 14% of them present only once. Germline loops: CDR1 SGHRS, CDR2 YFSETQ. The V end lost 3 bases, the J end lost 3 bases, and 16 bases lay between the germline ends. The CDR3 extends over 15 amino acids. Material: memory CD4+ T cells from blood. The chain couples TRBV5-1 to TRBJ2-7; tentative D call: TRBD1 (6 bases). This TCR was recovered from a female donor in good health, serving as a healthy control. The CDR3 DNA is TGCGCCAGCAGCTCGTTTGGGGACACTTTCTACGAGCAGTACTTC. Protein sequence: CASSSFGDTFYEQYF.